Following are 19 T cell receptor beta chains from one sample sequenced in a study of beta chain features in type 1 diabetes. Study findings and constraints: A moderate, significant TCRB CDR3 shortening appeared in type 1 diabetes across four CD4+ subsets.

These TCRs' antigens remain unknown. Sequenced material consisted of expressed TCRB transcripts (all of the isolated RNA was reverse transcribed). This table comes from immunoSEQ multiplex PCR, and its TCRdb copy is limited to in-frame clones, with some not included. This repertoire shows about 700,000 clones, about an eighth found once; its top ten account for approximately 0.022%. The specimen sequenced was naive CD4+ T cells from blood. Source of these receptors: a man aged 18 to 35 with type 1 diabetes.

This clone was seen more than once but under ten times. The chain carries TRBV7-9 and TRBJ2-1; D remains unclear. Between the trimmed V and J ends, which lost 1 base and 7 bases, there was a span of 8 bases. This CDR3 spans 13 amino acids. The V gene's germline CDR1 is SEHNR and CDR2 FQNEAQ (reference sequence). The CDR3 spells CASSLGPENEQFF. CDR3 nucleotides: TGTGCCAGCAGCTTAGGGCCAGAGAATGAGCAGTTCTTC.

This clone was found a few times. This sequence joins TRBV15 and TRBJ1-1; tentatively, D is TRBD1 (5 bases). Trimming took off 8 bases at V and 7 bases at J, with 11 bases between the two ends. CDR1 is LNHNV and CDR2 is YYDKDF in the germline V gene (reference sequence). This CDR3 has 11 amino acids. The DNA for the CDR3 is TGTGCCACCTCAGGGTACTATGAAGCTTTCTTT. Translating it yields CATSGYYEAFF.

The CDR3 region has the DNA TGTGCCAGCAGCCCGACAAGCCCGATCTATGGCTACACCTTC. Protein: CASSPTSPIYGYTF. The chain recombines TRBV7-9 with TRBJ1-2; D call uncertain. The CDR3 totals 14 residues. The germline V gene has CDR1 SEHNR and CDR2 FQNEAQ (reference sequence). Between the trimmed V and J ends, which lost 5 bases and 4 bases, there was a span of 14 bases.

The chain couples TRBV7-6 to TRBJ2-3, with 8 bases matching TRBD2. CDR1 is SGHVS, CDR2 FNYEAQ, per germline. V shed 0 bases and J 2 bases; nucleotides not matched to a gene: 4. CDR3 size: 16 residues. The CDR3 here is CASSLAGAGDTDTQYF. CDR3 sequence (DNA): TGTGCCAGCAGCTTAGCTGGAGCGGGGGACACAGATACGCAGTATTTT. The variable domain in full, completed from reference TRBV7-6 and TRBJ2-3, reads GAGVSQSPRYKVTKRGQDVALRCDPISGHVSLYWYRQALGQGPEFLTYFNYEAQQDKSGLPNDRFSAERPEGSISTLTIQRTEQRDSAMYRCASSLAGAGDTDTQYFGPGTRLTVL.

This clone has a handful of counts. The chain uses TRBV7-2 and TRBJ2-7; the D gene is possibly TRBD1 (6 bases). CDR1 is SGHTA, CDR2 FQGNSA, per germline. This CDR3 has 13 amino acids. V lost 8 bases to trimming and J lost 1 base, with 12 bases between them. CDR3 region: CASHLTGSYEQYF. The CDR3 region has the DNA TGTGCCAGCCACCTGACAGGTTCCTACGAGCAGTACTTC.

This clone was seen only a few times. The chain uses TRBV30 and TRBJ1-1; D call uncertain. Germline V CDR1 and CDR2: GTSNPN, SVGIG (reference sequence). This CDR3 spans 12 amino acids. V was trimmed by 3 bases and J by 1 base, leaving 6 bases between them. CDR3 DNA sequence: TGTGCCTGGAGCGCTTCGAACACTGAAGCTTTCTTT. Translating gives CAWSASNTEAFF.

The chain has TRBV5-6 and TRBJ1-1; the D is unclear. Trimming removed 0 bases at V and 5 bases at J, with 8 bases between. The CDR3 loop spans 13 amino acids. Germline assignment: CDR1 SGHDT and CDR2 YYEEEE. The CDR3 DNA sequence: TGTGCCAGCAGCTTGGGGCAGGTAACTGAAGCTTTCTTT. This translates into CASSLGQVTEAFF.

This clone was picked up a small number of times. The chain recombines TRBV6-6 with TRBJ1-1; D remains ambiguous. The V and J ends lost 6 bases and 6 bases respectively, with 14 bases between them. CDR1 and CDR2 from the germline V gene are MNHNY and SVGAGI (reference sequence). This CDR3 spans 13 amino acids. This chain's CDR3 is CASSPSNIAEAFF. CDR3 DNA sequence: TGTGCCAGCAGCCCCTCGAACATCGCTGAAGCTTTCTTT.

This clone was detected a few times. In DNA, the CDR3 is TGTGCCAGCAGCGTTAGGGCACAGGGGGAATCTAATTCACCCCTCCACTTT. It yields the protein CASSVRAQGESNSPLHF. This chain uses TRBV9 with TRBJ1-6; 8 nucleotides agree with TRBD1. Trimming took 2 bases from V and 6 from J; bases not matched to a gene: 10. Germline lookup yields CDR1 SGDLS and CDR2 YYNGEE. The CDR3 contains 17 residues.

The V call is TRBV10-1, the J call TRBJ2-3; 7 bases are a match to TRBD1. The V and J ends lost 5 bases and 6 bases, in that order; junction bases with no gene match: 5. This CDR3 has 13 amino acids. CDR1 WNHNN and CDR2 SYGVQD come from the germline V gene (reference sequence). DNA for the CDR3: TGCGCCAGCAGTTCAGGACAGGTGGATACGCAGTATTTT. Encoded protein: CASSSGQVDTQYF.

This clone was detected a few times. The chain uses TRBV6-6 and TRBJ2-2, with D unclear. Germline-derived CDR1 and CDR2 are MNHNY and SVGAGI (reference sequence). Trimming removed 2 bases at V and 6 bases at J, with 13 bases between. The CDR3 is 15 amino acids. CDR3 coding DNA: TGTGCCAGCAGTTACGGAACAGTACCGGCCGGGGAGCTGTTTTTT. Its translation is CASSYGTVPAGELFF.

This clone turned up a few times. The rearrangement joins TRBV10-3 to TRBJ1-6; 10 bases align to TRBD1. The J segment lost 9 bases and the V segment lost 2 bases, leaving 4 bases of the junction unmatched. The CDR3 covers 15 residues. Per the germline V gene, CDR1 is ENHRY and CDR2 is SYGVKD. CDR3 nucleotide sequence: TGTGCCATCAGTGAGGATGGGACAGGGGTTTCACCCCTCCACTTT. This codes for CAISEDGTGVSPLHF.

The chain combines TRBV6-1 with TRBJ2-5, with TRBD2 as a possible D gene (7 bases). Trimming took 8 bases from V and 2 from J, leaving 18 bases between them. The germline CDR1 and CDR2 sequences are MNHNS and SASEGT. The CDR3 runs to 15 residues. The CDR3 region has the DNA TGTGCCAGCCTTAACGGGGGGCAACTTCAAGAGACCCAGTACTTC. Translated, it gives CASLNGGQLQETQYF.

The chain employs TRBV5-4 and TRBJ2-3; the D gene is possibly TRBD1 (7 bases). There are 16 residues in the CDR3. Germline CDR1 is SGHNT and CDR2 is YYREEE (reference sequence). Trimming took 6 bases from V and 2 from J, leaving 19 bases between them. The chain's CDR3 is CASTRPGGTYTDTQYF. CDR3 bases: TGTGCCAGCACCCGACCAGGGGGGACCTACACAGATACGCAGTATTTT.

This clone was picked up a small number of times. This chain connects TRBV6-1 to TRBJ1-4; no firm D call. The germline CDR1 and CDR2 sequences are MNHNS and SASEGT. Trimming took off 4 bases at V and 6 bases at J, with 15 bases between the two ends. The CDR3 spans 15 residues. As DNA, the CDR3 is TGTGCCAGCAGTGTCGACGGCAGCGGAGATGAAAAACTGTTTTTT. It encodes CASSVDGSGDEKLFF.

This clone was seen more than once but under ten times. The same CDR3 arises from other DNA sequences in this sample as well. V gene TRBV28 combines with J gene TRBJ2-7; D might be TRBD1 (6 bases). The CDR3 consists of 14 residues. The germline V and J ends were trimmed by 6 bases and 0 bases, with 12 bases remaining between them. Germline V gives CDR1 MDHEN, CDR2 SYDVKM. The CDR3 is CASRRGGSSYEQYF. The CDR3 DNA reads as TGTGCCAGCAGGAGAGGGGGTAGCTCCTACGAGCAGTACTTC.

In this sample, this clone turned up a few times. This same CDR3 is encoded by further DNA sequences in the sample. CDR3 region: CSVGQGANTEAFF. The CDR3, as DNA: TGCAGCGTCGGACAGGGGGCGAACACTGAAGCTTTCTTT. This chain connects TRBV29-1 to TRBJ1-1; 11 nucleotides align to TRBD1. The V and J ends lost 6 bases and 1 base, in that order; junction bases with no gene match: 1. Germline assignment: CDR1 SQVTM and CDR2 ANQGSEA. This CDR3 comprises 13 residues.

This clone occurred a few times. The CDR3 spells CASSPRYSGGPNEQYF. The CDR3 DNA is TGCGCCAGCAGCCCCCGATATTCCGGGGGGCCCAACGAGCAGTACTTC. The rearrangement uses TRBV4-1 and TRBJ2-7, with D tentatively TRBD2 (7 bases). Germline values: CDR1 MGHRA, CDR2 YSYEKL. Trimming stripped 4 bases from V and 5 bases from J, with 21 bases between. This CDR3 has 16 amino acids.

The CDR3 region is CASSLDVSVGAEAFF. As DNA, the CDR3 is TGCGCCAGCAGCTTGGACGTCTCAGTGGGCGCTGAAGCTTTCTTT. The chain carries TRBV5-1 and TRBJ1-1; no reliable D call. CDR1 and CDR2 from the germline V gene are SGHRS and YFSETQ. Trimming removed 0 bases at V and 6 bases at J, with 15 bases between. CDR3 size: 15 residues. Full variable domain (missing parts from reference TRBV5-1 and TRBJ1-1): KAGVTQTPRYLIKTRGQQVTLSCSPISGHRSVSWYQQTPGQGLQFLFEYFSETQRNKGNFPGRFSGRQFSNSRSEMNVSTLELGDSALYLCASSLDVSVGAEAFFGQGTRLTVV.